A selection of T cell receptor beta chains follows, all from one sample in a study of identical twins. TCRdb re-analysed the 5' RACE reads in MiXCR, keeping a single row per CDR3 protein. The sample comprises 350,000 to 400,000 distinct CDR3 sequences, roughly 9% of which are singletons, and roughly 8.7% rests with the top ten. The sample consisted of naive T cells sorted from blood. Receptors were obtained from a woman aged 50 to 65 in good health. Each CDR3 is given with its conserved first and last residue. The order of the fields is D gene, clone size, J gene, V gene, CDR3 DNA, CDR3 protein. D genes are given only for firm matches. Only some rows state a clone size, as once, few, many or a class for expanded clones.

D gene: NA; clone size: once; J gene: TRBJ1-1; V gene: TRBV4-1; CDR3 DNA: TGCGCCAGAAGCCACCTGCAGGGAGGTCACACTGAAGCTTTCTTT; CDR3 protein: CARSHLQGGHTEAFF
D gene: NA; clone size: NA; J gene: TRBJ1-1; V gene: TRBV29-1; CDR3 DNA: TGCAGCGTTGGGACCCTAGGGACTGAAGCTTTCTTT; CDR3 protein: CSVGTLGTEAFF
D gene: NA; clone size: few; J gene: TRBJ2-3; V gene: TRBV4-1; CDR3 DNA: TGCGCCAGCAGCCAAGACGGTGGTAAGGCTGGTTCACGAACGGAGTATTTT; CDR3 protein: CASSQDGGKAGSRTEYF
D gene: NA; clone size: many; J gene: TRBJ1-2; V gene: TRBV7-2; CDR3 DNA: TGTGCCAGCAGCTTATATTCTAACTATGGCTACACCTTC; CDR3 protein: CASSLYSNYGYTF
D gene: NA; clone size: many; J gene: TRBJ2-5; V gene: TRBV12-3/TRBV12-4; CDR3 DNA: TGTGCCAGCAGTGGGACTTTCGGAGAGACCCAGTACTTC; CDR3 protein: CASSGTFGETQYF
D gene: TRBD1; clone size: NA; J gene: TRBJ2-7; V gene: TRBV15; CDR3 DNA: TGTGCCACCAGCAGTGACAGGGGGCGCCCCTACGAGCAGTACTTC; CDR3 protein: CATSSDRGRPYEQYF
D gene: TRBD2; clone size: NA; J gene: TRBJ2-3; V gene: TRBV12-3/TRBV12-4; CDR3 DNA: TGTGCCAGCAGCAAAGGACTAGCGGGAGGCACAGATACGCAGTATTTT; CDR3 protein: CASSKGLAGGTDTQYF
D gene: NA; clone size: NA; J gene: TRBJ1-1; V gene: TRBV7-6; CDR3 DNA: TGTGCCAGCAGCTTAGCGGGCGGCTTTGGCGGCAGGGGAGCTTTCTTT; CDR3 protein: CASSLAGGFGGRGAFF
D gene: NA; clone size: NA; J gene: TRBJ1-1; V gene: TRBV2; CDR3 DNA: TGTGCCAGCAGTGAAAGTTCGGACACTGAAGCTTTCTTT; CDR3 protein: CASSESSDTEAFF
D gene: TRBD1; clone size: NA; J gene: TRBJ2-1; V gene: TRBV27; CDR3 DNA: TGTGCCAGCACCCCCCAGACAGGGGCCTACAATGAGCAGTTCTTC; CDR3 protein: CASTPQTGAYNEQFF
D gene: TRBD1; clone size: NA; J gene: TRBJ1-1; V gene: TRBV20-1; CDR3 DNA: TGCAGTGCTAAGGTTTCGGGACAGGGGCTTCGGAGAGCTGAAGCTTTCTTT; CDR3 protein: CSAKVSGQGLRRAEAFF
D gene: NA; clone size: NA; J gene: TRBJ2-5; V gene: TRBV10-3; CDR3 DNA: TGTGCCATTGGATCTCTAACCCAAGAGACCCAGTACTTC; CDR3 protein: CAIGSLTQETQYF
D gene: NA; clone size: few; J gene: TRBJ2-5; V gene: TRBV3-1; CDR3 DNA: TGTGCCAGCAGCCAAGATCAGGGGGGAGCCTACGACCAGTACTTC; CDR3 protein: CASSQDQGGAYDQYF
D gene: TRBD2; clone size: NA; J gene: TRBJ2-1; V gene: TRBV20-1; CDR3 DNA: TGCAGTGCTAGGGGAGGGCCTGGAAATGAGCAGTTCTTC; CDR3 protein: CSARGGPGNEQFF
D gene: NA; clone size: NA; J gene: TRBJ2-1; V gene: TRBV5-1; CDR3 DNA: TGCGCCAGCGCCTCGGGCCCCAACGCGAATGAGCAGTTCTTC; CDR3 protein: CASASGPNANEQFF
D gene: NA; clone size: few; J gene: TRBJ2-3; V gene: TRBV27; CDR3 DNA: TGTGCCAGTTGCACAGATACGCAGTATTTT; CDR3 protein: CASCTDTQYF
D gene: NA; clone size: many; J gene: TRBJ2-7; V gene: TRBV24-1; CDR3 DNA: TGTGCCACCAGTGATTACTACGAGCAGTACTTC; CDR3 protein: CATSDYYEQYF
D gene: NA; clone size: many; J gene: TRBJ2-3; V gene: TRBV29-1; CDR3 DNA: TGCAGCAACCTTCGGGGAACAGATACGCAGTATTTT; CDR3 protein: CSNLRGTDTQYF
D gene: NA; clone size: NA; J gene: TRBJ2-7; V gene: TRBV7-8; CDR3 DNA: TGTGCCAGCAGCCGGGAGACAGCTTCCTACGAGCAGTACTTC; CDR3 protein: CASSRETASYEQYF
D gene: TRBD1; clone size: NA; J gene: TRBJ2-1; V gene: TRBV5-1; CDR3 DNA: TGCGCCAACCTACCGGGACAGGAATACAATGAGCAGTTCTTC; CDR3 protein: CANLPGQEYNEQFF
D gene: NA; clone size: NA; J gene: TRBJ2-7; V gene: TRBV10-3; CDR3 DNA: TGTGCCATCAGTGAGTCTGAAGGGCACGAGCAGTACTTC; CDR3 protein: CAISESEGHEQYF
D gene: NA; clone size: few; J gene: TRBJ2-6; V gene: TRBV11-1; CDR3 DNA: TGTGCCAGCGGAATTGGAGGGGTCGGTGGGGCCAACGTCCTGACTTTC; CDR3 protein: CASGIGGVGGANVLTF